Listed below are T cell receptor beta chains from one sample, sequenced in a study of beta chain features in type 1 diabetes. Repertoires were generated with immunoSEQ multiplex PCR, while TCRdb's copy carries only in-frame clones and drops some. The sample carries some 350,000 clones, about 13% recorded once. Sample: naive CD4+ T cells from blood. The receptors shown here come from a woman younger than 35 with type 1 diabetes. Each CDR3 is given with its conserved first and last residue. Fields, in order: CDR3 protein, V gene, D gene, J gene. D genes are given only for firm matches.

CASTLGGLPEQFF | TRBV7-9 | - | TRBJ2-1
CASSPTTSGKDTQYF | TRBV5-1 | TRBD2 | TRBJ2-3
CASPGQGAGELTDTQYF | TRBV21-1 | - | TRBJ2-3
CAISSLAGGPRNEQFF | TRBV10-3 | TRBD2 | TRBJ2-1
CASSEGTSNQPQHF | TRBV5-1 | - | TRBJ1-5
CSVDFAADTQYF | TRBV29-1 | - | TRBJ2-3
CASSAPGQGSYNEQFF | TRBV5-1 | TRBD1 | TRBJ2-1
CASRTRVQETQYF | TRBV28 | - | TRBJ2-5
CASSPRASGSYTQYF | TRBV7-2 | TRBD2 | TRBJ2-3
CASSARQAATNTGELFF | TRBV2 | - | TRBJ2-2
CASSSPGLIYNEQFF | TRBV28 | TRBD2 | TRBJ2-1
CASSSRIQEEAYNEQFF | TRBV4-2 | - | TRBJ2-1
CASSPGPQDYGYTF | TRBV7-3 | - | TRBJ1-2
CASSSYLRSNQPQHF | TRBV27 | - | TRBJ1-5
CASRDSPNYGYTF | TRBV6-5 | - | TRBJ1-2
CASSLRLRLETQYF | TRBV6-5 | - | TRBJ2-5
CASGTGTSGYNEQFF | TRBV12-5 | TRBD2 | TRBJ2-1
CASSRGLANEKLFF | TRBV6-6 | TRBD1 | TRBJ1-4
CASSLDSSSGIGTDTQYF | TRBV7-2 | TRBD2 | TRBJ2-3
CASRPRTGETNEKLFF | TRBV6-6 | - | TRBJ1-4
CSVEPDSSGGTIYF | TRBV29-1 | - | TRBJ1-3
CASSEGTLYGYTF | TRBV6-1 | - | TRBJ1-2
CSVVSRDRSDTQYF | TRBV29-1 | - | TRBJ2-3
CASSPQYTDTQYF | TRBV5-1 | - | TRBJ2-3
CAISDGREGGDTQYF | TRBV10-3 | TRBD2 | TRBJ2-3
CASSLRTSGDTQYF | TRBV7-2 | TRBD2 | TRBJ2-3
CASSPWGGTYEQYF | TRBV28 | TRBD2 | TRBJ2-7
CSVDLRSGNTIYF | TRBV29-1 | - | TRBJ1-3
CASGGGREGEQYF | TRBV25-1 | - | -
CASKGQAYNEQFF | TRBV19 | TRBD1 | TRBJ2-1
CASSLGGGGQGRNEQFF | TRBV5-4 | - | TRBJ2-1
CASSVSSQETQYF | TRBV9 | - | TRBJ2-5
CASRPGGVYYEQYF | TRBV2 | - | TRBJ2-7
CASSLVRGSFNEQFF | TRBV5-1 | TRBD2 | TRBJ2-1
CASSTPGLALRTDTQYF | TRBV7-9 | TRBD2 | TRBJ2-3
CASSSRTLNTEAFF | TRBV28 | - | TRBJ1-1
CASSFGEGSRETQYF | TRBV11-2 | TRBD2 | TRBJ2-5
CASTRGDTGELFF | TRBV6-1 | - | TRBJ2-2
CASTRDTPGWAPANYGYTF | TRBV18 | - | TRBJ1-2
CAWAGPGYTF | TRBV30 | - | TRBJ1-2
CSVARGFSQETQYF | TRBV29-1 | TRBD1 | TRBJ2-5
CACQVSSRGGYTF | TRBV30 | - | TRBJ1-2
CASSETGSYNEQFF | TRBV25-1 | - | TRBJ2-1
CASSLAGLNEQFF | TRBV28 | - | TRBJ2-1
CASSLGIQGTDTQYF | TRBV7-9 | TRBD1 | TRBJ2-3
CASSLDRGNEQFF | TRBV7-2 | TRBD1 | TRBJ2-1
CASEGSAAGFQETQYF | TRBV2 | - | TRBJ2-5
CSAPKYNEQFF | TRBV20-1 | - | TRBJ2-1
CASSLGTSEHNEQFF | TRBV5-1 | TRBD2 | TRBJ2-1
CASSLVLAGGPNNEQFF | TRBV5-1 | TRBD2 | TRBJ2-1